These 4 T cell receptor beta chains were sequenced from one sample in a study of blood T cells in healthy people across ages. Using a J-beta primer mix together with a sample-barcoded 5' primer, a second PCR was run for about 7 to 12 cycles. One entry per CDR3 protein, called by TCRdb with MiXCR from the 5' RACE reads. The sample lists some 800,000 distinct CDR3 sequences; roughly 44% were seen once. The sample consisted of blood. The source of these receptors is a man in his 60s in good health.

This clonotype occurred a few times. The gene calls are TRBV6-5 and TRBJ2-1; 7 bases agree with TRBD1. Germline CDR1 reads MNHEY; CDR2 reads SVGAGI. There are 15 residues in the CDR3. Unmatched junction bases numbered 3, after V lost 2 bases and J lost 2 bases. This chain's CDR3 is CASSYRGGAYNEQFF. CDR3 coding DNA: TGTGCCAGCAGTTACCGAGGGGGCGCCTACAATGAGCAGTTCTTC.

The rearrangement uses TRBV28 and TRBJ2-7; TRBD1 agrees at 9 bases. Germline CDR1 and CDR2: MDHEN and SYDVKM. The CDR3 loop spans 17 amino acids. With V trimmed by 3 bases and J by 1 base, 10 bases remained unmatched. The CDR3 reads CASSLGQGGFPSYEQYF. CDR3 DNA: TGTGCCAGCAGTTTGGGACAGGGCGGTTTTCCTTCCTACGAGCAGTACTTC.

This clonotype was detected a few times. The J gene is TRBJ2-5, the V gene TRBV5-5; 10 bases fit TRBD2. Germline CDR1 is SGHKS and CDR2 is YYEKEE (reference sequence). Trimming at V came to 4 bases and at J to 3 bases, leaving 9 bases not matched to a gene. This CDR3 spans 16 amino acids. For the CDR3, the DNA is TGTGCCAGCAGCCAATTCCCCGGGACTAGCGAAGAGACCCAGTACTTC. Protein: CASSQFPGTSEETQYF. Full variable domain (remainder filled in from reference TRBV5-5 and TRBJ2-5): DAGVTQSPTHLIKTRGQQVTLRCSPISGHKSVSWYQQVLGQGPQFIFQYYEKEERGRGNFPDRFSARQFPNYSSELNVNALLLGDSALYLCASSQFPGTSEETQYFGPGTRLLVL.

CDR3 in amino acids: CSARPGGKPYEQYF. The CDR3 coding sequence is TGCAGCGCCCGCCCGGGGGGGAAACCCTACGAGCAGTACTTC. The genes are TRBV29-1 and TRBJ2-4; TRBD2 agrees at 8 bases. Gene TRBJ2-7 matches the end of the DNA better, so the J call may be wrong. The CDR3 has 14 residues. Germline CDR1 and CDR2: SQVTM and ANQGSEA.